This passage covers 26 T cell receptor beta chains from one sample sequenced in a study of vaccination effects on CD4 cells after COVID-19 (dated by TCRdb to the early 2020s). The method behind the library was the immunoSEQ multiplex PCR assay. As stored in TCRdb, this immuneACCESS dataset retains in-frame rearrangements with V and J assigned. A fraction of the clones does not appear; measured against another copy, unresolved V genes explain less than half of the discrepancy, and the remainder lacks a known reason. The sample table shows almost 15,000 clones, and about 77% are seen once. The ten top clones hold around 23% of the sample. Their antigens remain unidentified. In the ViraFEST assay, PBMC were stimulated with viral peptide pools, and TCR sequencing was then used to find antigen-specific CD4+ T cell clonotypes based on their expansion. After around eleven days of culture, CD4+ T cells were isolated with the EasySep CD4+ T cell isolation kit. Participants received two doses of either the BNT162b2 or the mRNA-1273 mRNA SARS-CoV-2 vaccine.

Sequencing used CD4+ T cells from PBMCs cultured with HCoV-NL63 spike peptides, obtained after COVID-19 vaccination. This specimen's cell subset or site label, per the study, means: HCoV-NL63 spike overlapping peptide pool stimulation. All receptors come from a human donor who received a COVID-19 vaccine.

The chain couples TRBV20-1 to TRBJ2-3, with 11 positions matching TRBD2. V was pared by 2 bases and J by 14 bases, with 3 bases of the junction left unmatched. Per the germline V gene, CDR1 is DFQATT and CDR2 is SNEGSKA (reference sequence). CDR3 length equals 11 residues. In nucleotides, the CDR3 is TGCAGTGCTAGAACTAGCGGGAGTTTGTATTTT. Amino acids: CSARTSGSLYF.

The chain is built from TRBV28 and TRBJ1-5, with unresolved D. Germline V gene data show CDR1 as MDHEN and CDR2 as SYDVKM. The V and J ends lost 6 bases and 3 bases respectively, with 9 bases between them. CDR3 length: 13 amino acids. This CDR3 is CASRGVLNQPQHF. The CDR3 bases are TGTGCCAGCAGAGGTGTGCTCAATCAGCCCCAGCATTTT. The complete variable domain, with remaining parts taken from reference TRBV28 and TRBJ1-5, reads DVKVTQSSRYLVKRTGEKVFLECVQDMDHENMFWYRQDPGLGLRLIYFSYDVKMKEKGDIPEGYSVSREKKERFSLILESASTNQTSMYLCASRGVLNQPQHFGDGTRLSIL.

V usage is TRBV18 and J usage is TRBJ1-1, with D perhaps TRBD1 (6 bases). Trimming cost V 1 base and J 0 bases, with 12 bases left between them. CDR1 KGHSH and CDR2 LQKENI come from the germline V gene. This CDR3 has 16 amino acids. The CDR3 DNA reads TGTGCCAGCTCACCACATAAACAGGGATTGAACACTGAAGCTTTCTTT. The encoded protein is CASSPHKQGLNTEAFF.

The chain links TRBV5-1 to TRBJ2-5; no clear D gene. Between the trimmed V and J ends, which lost 4 bases and 3 bases, there was a span of 16 bases. Germline lookup yields CDR1 SGHRS and CDR2 YFSETQ. This CDR3 region has 15 residues. The CDR3 loop reads CASSLESSAEETQYF. The CDR3 DNA reads as TGCGCCAGCAGCCTGGAGTCCAGCGCTGAAGAGACCCAGTACTTC.

V and J are TRBV20-1 and TRBJ1-4; D is perhaps TRBD1 (6 bases). The germline gives CDR1 DFQATT, CDR2 SNEGSKA (reference sequence). The CDR3 length is 15 residues. Deletions cut 3 bases from V and 0 bases from J, with 11 bases between. Here the CDR3 DNA reads TGCAGTGCTAGTGCTGGGGGCGCAACTAATGAAAAACTGTTTTTT. Translation gives CSASAGGATNEKLFF.

The chain's CDR3 is CASSFEVTRPHEQYF. DNA for the CDR3: TGTGCCAGCAGCTTTGAAGTAACGAGGCCCCACGAGCAGTACTTC. The chain links TRBV5-4 to TRBJ2-7; D not certain. Germline V gene lookup returns CDR1 SGHNT and CDR2 YYREEE (reference sequence). The CDR3 runs to 15 residues. V was shortened by 2 bases and J by 5 bases, with 17 bases between the two germline ends.

The chain is built from TRBV5-1 and TRBJ2-7; 7 bases line up with TRBD2. Looked up from germline, CDR1 is SGHRS and CDR2 is YFSETQ. CDR3 length: 18 residues. Trimming at V came to 0 bases and at J to 5 bases, leaving 17 bases not matched to a gene. The CDR3 is CASSLVGEGLRWENEQYF. The CDR3 region has the DNA TGCGCCAGCAGCTTGGTCGGGGAGGGGCTGCGGTGGGAGAACGAGCAGTACTTC. Combining the CDR3 with reference TRBV5-1 and TRBJ2-7 gives the whole variable domain KAGVTQTPRYLIKTRGQQVTLSCSPISGHRSVSWYQQTPGQGLQFLFEYFSETQRNKGNFPGRFSGRQFSNSRSEMNVSTLELGDSALYLCASSLVGEGLRWENEQYFGPGTRLTVT.

This clone was seen just once. V gene TRBV5-8 combines with J gene TRBJ2-5; D might be TRBD2 (5 bases). Trimming stripped 4 bases from V and 4 bases from J, with 17 bases between. The CDR3 runs to 15 residues. The germline CDR1 and CDR2 sequences are SGHTS and YDEGEE. CDR3 residues: CASSLFKLGGETQYF. In DNA form, the CDR3 reads TGTGCCAGCAGCCTGTTTAAATTAGGAGGAGAGACCCAGTACTTC.

The chain employs TRBV10-3 and TRBJ2-7, with D possibly being TRBD2 (6 bases). The CDR3 is 13 amino acids. Trimming left V 4 bases short and J 0 bases short, with 7 bases between. Per germline, CDR1 ENHRY and CDR2 SYGVKD. The CDR3 here is CAISAGSSYEQYF. CDR3 nucleotides: TGTGCCATCAGTGCCGGGAGCTCCTACGAGCAGTACTTC.

This chain links TRBV5-4 with TRBJ2-7; the match to TRBD2 covers 7 bases. Trimming at V came to 4 bases and at J to 2 bases, leaving 9 bases not matched to a gene. Germline V CDR1 and CDR2: SGHNT, YYREEE (reference sequence). This CDR3 has 15 amino acids. The CDR3 DNA reads TGTGCCAGCAGCGCCCCGGGACTACTAGCCTACGAGCAGTACTTC. It is translated as CASSAPGLLAYEQYF. Filled out from reference TRBV5-4 and TRBJ2-7, the complete variable domain reads ETGVTQSPTHLIKTRGQQVTLRCSSQSGHNTVSWYQQALGQGPQFIFQYYREEENGRGNFPPRFSGLQFPNYSSELNVNALELDDSALYLCASSAPGLLAYEQYFGPGTRLTVT.

This clone occurred once. V is TRBV30 and J is TRBJ1-5; D gene ambiguous. The V gene's germline CDR1 is GTSNPN and CDR2 SVGIG (reference sequence). The CDR3 sequence is 14 residues long. Trimming took off 1 base at V and 3 bases at J, with 10 bases between the two ends. This CDR3 reads CAWSDLGPNQPQHF. Written as DNA, the CDR3 is TGTGCCTGGAGTGACCTCGGCCCCAATCAGCCCCAGCATTTT. Looking up the rest from reference TRBV30 and TRBJ1-5 gives the full variable domain: SQTIHQWPATLVQPVGSPLSLECTVEGTSNPNLYWYRQAAGRGLQLLFYSVGIGQISSEVPQNLSASRPQDRQFILSSKKLLLSDSGFYLCAWSDLGPNQPQHFGDGTRLSIL.

This chain joins TRBV11-1 and TRBJ2-2; D remains ambiguous. Trimming removed 2 bases at V and 3 bases at J, with 4 bases between. The CDR3 spans 13 residues. Germline CDR1 is SGHAT and CDR2 is FQDESV (reference sequence). The CDR3 region is CASSLWDTGELFF. In DNA form, the CDR3 reads TGTGCCAGCAGCTTATGGGACACCGGGGAGCTGTTTTTT.

This chain connects TRBV30 to TRBJ2-1; 8 nucleotides match TRBD2. Germline assignment: CDR1 GTSNPN and CDR2 SVGIG (reference sequence). The CDR3 runs 15 residues. Trimming took 5 bases from V and 15 from J; bases not matched to a gene: 21. CDR3 nucleotide sequence: TGTGCCTGGTCAAACATCCGCTCCGGGACTAGTAACACGTTCTTC. Translation: CAWSNIRSGTSNTFF.

This clone has only a few counts. V and J are TRBV7-9 and TRBJ2-7; tentatively, D is TRBD1 (6 bases). Trimming cost V 5 bases and J 5 bases, with 16 bases left between them. The CDR3 loop spans 14 amino acids. Looked up from germline, CDR1 is SEHNR and CDR2 is FQNEAQ (reference sequence). Here the CDR3 DNA reads TGTGCCAGCAGCCCCCTTGGGGGCAGCCACGAGCAGTACTTC. The encoded protein is CASSPLGGSHEQYF.

The J gene is TRBJ1-2, the V gene TRBV29-1; a possible D gene is TRBD1 (5 bases). This CDR3 contains 14 residues. From germline, CDR1 is SQVTM and CDR2 ANQGSEA. The V gene lost 4 bases and the J gene lost 6 bases, with 18 bases spanning the gap. CDR3 coding DNA: TGCAGCGTTGTTGTGCAGGGACTGGTGGATGGCTACACCTTC. Its translation: CSVVVQGLVDGYTF.

The rearrangement links TRBV24-1 to TRBJ1-3; D ambiguous. Germline V gene sequence: CDR1 KGHDR, CDR2 SFDVKD. Trimming removed 2 bases from V and 1 base from J, with 11 bases in between. This CDR3 contains 16 residues. The DNA of the CDR3 is TGTGCCACCAGTGATTCGAAGGCTGGGTCTGGAAACACCATATATTTT. Amino acid sequence: CATSDSKAGSGNTIYF.

In its sample, this clone was seen a few times. This chain uses TRBV7-2 with TRBJ2-1; D perhaps matches TRBD2 (5 bases). V was pared by 1 base and J by 4 bases, with 14 bases between. Germline values: CDR1 SGHTA, CDR2 FQGNSA. There are 16 residues in the CDR3. The CDR3 here is CASSLVPSKGYNEQFF. The CDR3 region has the DNA TGTGCCAGCAGCTTAGTTCCTAGCAAAGGTTACAATGAGCAGTTCTTC.

The chain recombines TRBV19 with TRBJ2-2, with D uncertain. From germline, CDR1 is LNHDA and CDR2 SQIVND (reference sequence). V dropped 7 bases and J dropped 5 bases, with 14 bases sitting between them. The CDR3 runs to 14 residues. The CDR3 coding sequence is TGTGCCAGTAAATTAAAAGCGTGGACCGGGGAGCTGTTTTTT. Translation gives CASKLKAWTGELFF. The whole variable domain, remainder taken from reference TRBV19 and TRBJ2-2, is DGGITQSPKYLFRKEGQNVTLSCEQNLNHDAMYWYRQDPGQGLRLIYYSQIVNDFQKGDIAEGYSVSREKKESFPLTVTSAQKNPTAFYLCASKLKAWTGELFFGEGSRLTVL.

The V call is TRBV19, the J call TRBJ2-3; TRBD1 or TRBD2 may be the D gene (5 bases each). Germline values: CDR1 LNHDA, CDR2 SQIVND (reference sequence). Trimming pared 8 bases from V and 1 base from J, leaving 13 bases between. CDR3 length equals 14 residues. The CDR3 is CASGEPGRTDTQYF. CDR3 nucleotide sequence: TGTGCCAGTGGCGAGCCGGGACGCACAGATACGCAGTATTTT.

The J gene is TRBJ1-5, the V gene TRBV6-1; a possible D gene is TRBD1 (5 bases). Germline CDR1 is MNHNS and CDR2 is SASEGT. The CDR3 is 14 amino acids. The V end lost 0 bases, the J end lost 6 bases, and 9 bases lay between the germline ends. The CDR3 DNA reads as TGTGCCAGCAGTGAAGCCGGAGGGGTTCAGCCCCAGCATTTT. The encoded protein is CASSEAGGVQPQHF.

The V and J genes are TRBV5-1 and TRBJ2-1, with D perhaps being TRBD1 or TRBD2 (5 bases each). Trimming pared 3 bases from V and 4 bases from J, leaving 14 bases between. The CDR3 is 15 amino acids. Germline values: CDR1 SGHRS, CDR2 YFSETQ. The CDR3: CASSSSGGQYNEQFF. The CDR3 bases are TGCGCCAGCAGCTCAAGCGGAGGACAATACAATGAGCAGTTCTTC.

This clone has only a few counts. The chain employs TRBV19 and TRBJ1-4, with 7 bases identical to TRBD1. Losses at the gene ends were 5 bases for V and 8 bases for J; bases not matched to a gene: 5. The CDR3 covers 13 residues. Germline assignment: CDR1 LNHDA and CDR2 SQIVND (reference sequence). The CDR3 reads CASSFTRGEKLFF. The CDR3 DNA follows: TGTGCCAGTAGTTTTACCAGGGGGGAAAAACTGTTTTTT. The full variable domain, with the rest looked up from reference TRBV19 and TRBJ1-4, is DGGITQSPKYLFRKEGQNVTLSCEQNLNHDAMYWYRQDPGQGLRLIYYSQIVNDFQKGDIAEGYSVSREKKESFPLTVTSAQKNPTAFYLCASSFTRGEKLFFGSGTQLSVL.

The rearrangement uses TRBV12-3 or TRBV12-4 and TRBJ1-2; D remains ambiguous. V was clipped by 0 bases and J by 1 base, with 0 bases between them. The CDR3 length is 12 residues. The CDR3 is CASSLANYGYTF. The CDR3, as DNA: TGTGCCAGCAGTTTAGCTAACTATGGCTACACCTTC.

The chain carries TRBV14 and TRBJ2-1; 9 bases are shared with TRBD1. V was clipped by 6 bases and J by 4 bases; unmatched bases: 7. The CDR3 is made up of 15 amino acids. CDR1 is SGHDN and CDR2 is FVKESK in the germline V gene. CDR3 coding DNA: TGTGCCAGCAGTCTGGGACAGGGAAGGTACAATGAGCAGTTCTTC. This gives the protein CASSLGQGRYNEQFF.

The chain recombines TRBV6-1 with TRBJ2-7; the D gene could be TRBD1 or TRBD2 (5 bases each). Trimming pared 7 bases from V and 0 bases from J, leaving 16 bases between. The CDR3 consists of 15 residues. Germline assignment: CDR1 MNHNS and CDR2 SASEGT. CDR3 amino acids: CASKSRERSSYEQYF. The CDR3 nucleotides read TGTGCCAGCAAATCCAGGGAGCGAAGCTCCTACGAGCAGTACTTC.

The rearrangement joins TRBV18 to TRBJ1-4; D gene ambiguous. The CDR3 contains 17 residues. From germline, CDR1 is KGHSH and CDR2 LQKENI. V dropped 2 bases and J dropped 2 bases, with 15 bases sitting between them. The CDR3 DNA sequence: TGTGCCAGCTCACCATCCCCGTCGGGCAGGACTAATGAAAAACTGTTTTTT. This translates into CASSPSPSGRTNEKLFF. Full variable domain (rest looked up from reference TRBV18 and TRBJ1-4): NAGVMQNPRHLVRRRGQEARLRCSPMKGHSHVYWYRQLPEEGLKFMVYLQKENIIDESGMPKERFSAEFPKEGPSILRIQQVVRGDSAAYFCASSPSPSGRTNEKLFFGSGTQLSVL.